One T cell receptor beta chain is described in this entry. Its target is not known. cDNA libraries for TCR beta contained unique molecular identifiers. TCRdb re-called the PCR reads through MiXCR, storing one row per CDR3 protein. In the table there are some 690,000 distinct CDR3 sequences, 30% of which are singletons. The data originate from a study of post-analysis software for immune sequencing data. Across the whole study: The study covered relapsing-remitting, secondary progressive and progressive-relapsing courses of multiple sclerosis.

Overall study results and limits: Among five TRBV segments more frequent in patients than controls were TRBV5-6, TRBV5-1 and TRBV20-1.

Trimming cost V 0 bases and J 7 bases; bases outside gene matches: 6. CDR3 length: 16 residues. Looked up from germline, CDR1 is LGHNA and CDR2 is YNFKEQ. The TCR was taken from a girl between 5 and 17 years old with multiple sclerosis. Sequenced: blood. The chain recombines TRBV4-2 with TRBJ2-1; TRBD2 agrees at 10 bases. The CDR3 nucleotides are TGTGCCAGCAGCCAAGATGGGCCTAGCGGGGGAAATGAGCAGTTCTTC. It translates to CASSQDGPSGGNEQFF.